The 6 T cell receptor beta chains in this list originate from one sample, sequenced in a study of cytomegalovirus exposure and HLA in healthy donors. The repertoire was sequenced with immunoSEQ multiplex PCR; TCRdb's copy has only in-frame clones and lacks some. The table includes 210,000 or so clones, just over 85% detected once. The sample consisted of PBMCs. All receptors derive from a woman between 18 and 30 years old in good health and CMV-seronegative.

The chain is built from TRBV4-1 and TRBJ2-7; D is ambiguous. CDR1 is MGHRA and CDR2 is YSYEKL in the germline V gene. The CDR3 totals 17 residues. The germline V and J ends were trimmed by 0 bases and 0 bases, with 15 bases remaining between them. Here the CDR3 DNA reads TGCGCCAGCAGCCAAGAGTCATTGGGCCTTAGCTCCTACGAGCAGTACTTC. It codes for CASSQESLGLSSYEQYF.

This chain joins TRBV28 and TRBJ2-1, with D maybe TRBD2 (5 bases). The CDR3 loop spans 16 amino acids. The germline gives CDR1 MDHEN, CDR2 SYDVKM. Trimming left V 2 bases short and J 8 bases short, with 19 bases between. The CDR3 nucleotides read TGTGCCAGCAGTTTAGTCCGACTTGTCACGGAGGATGAGCAGTTCTTC. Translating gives CASSLVRLVTEDEQFF.

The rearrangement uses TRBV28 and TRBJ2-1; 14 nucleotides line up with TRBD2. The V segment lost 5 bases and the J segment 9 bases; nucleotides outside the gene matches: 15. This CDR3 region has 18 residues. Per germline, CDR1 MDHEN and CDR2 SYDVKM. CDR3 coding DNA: TGTGCCAGCAGTACCCCGACTAGCGGGAGGGGTTCTCGGAGTGAGCAGTTCTTC. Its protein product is CASSTPTSGRGSRSEQFF.

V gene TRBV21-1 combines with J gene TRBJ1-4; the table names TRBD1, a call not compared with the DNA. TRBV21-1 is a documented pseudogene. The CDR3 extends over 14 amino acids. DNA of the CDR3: TGTGCCAGCAGCAAAGAGGGGCAGGGTGAAAAACTGTTTTTT. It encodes CASSKEGQGEKLFF.

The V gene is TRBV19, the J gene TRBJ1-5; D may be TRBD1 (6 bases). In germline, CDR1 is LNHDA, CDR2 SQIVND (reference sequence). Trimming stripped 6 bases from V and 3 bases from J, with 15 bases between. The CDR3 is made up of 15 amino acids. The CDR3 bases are TGTGCCAGTAGGCTCGACGACAGGTACAATCAGCCCCAGCATTTT. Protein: CASRLDDRYNQPQHF.

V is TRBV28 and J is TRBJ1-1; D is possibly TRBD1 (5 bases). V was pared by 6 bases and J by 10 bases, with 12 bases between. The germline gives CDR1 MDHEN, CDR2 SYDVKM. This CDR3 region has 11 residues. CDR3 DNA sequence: TGTGCCAGCAGGTCTGGAGGGGTAGCTTTCTTT. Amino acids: CASRSGGVAFF.